The 17 T cell receptor beta chains given below trace back to one sample, sequenced in a study of beta chain features in type 1 diabetes. Expressed TCRB transcripts were sequenced after all isolated RNA was converted to cDNA. Method: immunoSEQ multiplex PCR; TCRdb's copy keeps in-frame clones and lacks some. The data hold roughly 450,000 clones, with roughly 11% observed a single time. Sequencing used naive CD4+ T cells from blood. These receptors all come from a young woman in good health.

The V gene is TRBV6-5, the J gene TRBJ2-5, with a weak D call TRBD2 (5 bases). Germline CDR1 MNHEY, CDR2 SVGAGI. CDR3 length: 16 amino acids. Trimming stripped 0 bases from V and 4 bases from J, with 15 bases between. CDR3 bases: TGTGCCAGCAGTTACTCGATCTCTGGGAGAGGAGAGACCCAGTACTTC. Its protein is CASSYSISGRGETQYF.

This clone came up a few times. The V and J genes are TRBV4-2 and TRBJ1-1; no definite D call. The CDR3 extends over 14 amino acids. V lost 3 bases and J lost 1, with 9 bases in between. CDR1 is LGHNA and CDR2 is YNFKEQ in the germline V gene. CDR3 residues: CASSQPTRNTEAFF. CDR3 bases: TGTGCCAGCAGCCAGCCCACTCGGAACACTGAAGCTTTCTTT.

This clone appeared a few times. The chain couples TRBV7-2 to TRBJ2-1; 10 bases line up with TRBD2. The CDR3 runs 14 residues. With 5 bases clipped from V and 10 bases from J, the junction kept 8 bases outside the gene matches. CDR1 is SGHTA and CDR2 is FQGNSA in the germline V gene. The CDR3 coding sequence is TGTGCCAGCAGCCCTCTAGCGGGGGCACGAGAGCAGTTCTTC. Its translation is CASSPLAGAREQFF.

V usage is TRBV7-9 and J usage is TRBJ1-2, with D possibly TRBD1 on 5 matching bases. The V gene's germline CDR1 is SEHNR and CDR2 FQNEAQ (reference sequence). Trimming pared 8 bases from V and 4 bases from J, leaving 17 bases between. The CDR3 totals 14 residues. The CDR3 is CASSGRGGSYGYTF. CDR3 in DNA: TGTGCCAGCTCCGGGCGGGGCGGTAGCTATGGCTACACCTTC. The full variable domain, its missing parts supplied by reference TRBV7-9 and TRBJ1-2, is DTGVSQNPRHKITKRGQNVTFRCDPISEHNRLYWYRQTLGQGPEFLTYFQNEAQLEKSRLLSDRFSAERPKGSFSTLEIQRTEQGDSAMYLCASSGRGGSYGYTFGSGTRLTVV.

V and J are TRBV6-1 and TRBJ2-1; D is ambiguous. The CDR3 runs to 12 residues. Germline CDR1 reads MNHNS; CDR2 reads SASEGT. Trimming left V 3 bases short and J 0 bases short, with 0 bases between. The CDR3 DNA reads TGTGCCAGCAGTGACTCCTACAATGAGCAGTTCTTC. This gives the protein CASSDSYNEQFF.

The chain combines TRBV5-1 with TRBJ2-1; 9 bases are shared with TRBD2. The CDR3 has 16 residues. CDR1 SGHRS and CDR2 YFSETQ come from the germline V gene. V lost 2 bases and J lost 4; bases outside the gene matches: 7. This CDR3 is CASSFLAGFGYNEQFF. The CDR3 DNA is TGCGCCAGCAGCTTCCTAGCGGGATTTGGTTACAATGAGCAGTTCTTC.

The V gene is TRBV7-8, the J gene TRBJ2-1, with 9 bases fitting TRBD2. The J segment lost 5 bases and the V segment lost 3 bases, leaving 5 bases of the junction unmatched. CDR3 length: 15 residues. Germline V gives CDR1 SGHVS, CDR2 FQNEAQ. DNA of the CDR3: TGTGCCAGCAGCTTGGGACTAGCAGGGGACAATGAGCAGTTCTTC. It codes for CASSLGLAGDNEQFF.

This clone was seen more than once but under ten times. J is TRBJ2-5 and V is TRBV6-1; no reliable D call. The V gene's germline CDR1 is MNHNS and CDR2 SASEGT. CDR3 size: 15 residues. V gave up 2 bases and J gave up 1 base, with 11 bases separating them. The CDR3, as DNA: TGTGCCAGCAGTGAACAGTTCCTTCCCCAAGAGACCCAGTACTTC. It yields the protein CASSEQFLPQETQYF.

J is TRBJ2-6 and V is TRBV18; D is undetermined. The CDR3 runs 16 residues. Looked up from germline, CDR1 is KGHSH and CDR2 is LQKENI. Trimming took 2 bases from V and 1 from J, leaving 9 bases between them. CDR3 region: CASSPMGFSGANVLTF. CDR3 nucleotides: TGTGCCAGCTCACCAATGGGCTTTTCTGGGGCCAACGTCCTGACTTTC.

This clone has a handful of counts. The gene calls are TRBV14 and TRBJ2-7, with unresolved D. The CDR3 length is 13 residues. V lost 3 bases to trimming and J lost 0 bases, with 6 bases between them. Germline CDR1 SGHDN, CDR2 FVKESK. The CDR3 DNA follows: TGTGCCAGCAGCCACTTGAGCTCCTACGAGCAGTACTTC. It translates to CASSHLSSYEQYF.

The rearrangement uses TRBV5-6 and TRBJ2-7, with 12 nucleotides matching TRBD2. The J segment lost 5 bases and the V segment lost 4 bases, leaving 7 bases of the junction unmatched. Germline lookup yields CDR1 SGHDT and CDR2 YYEEEE. The length of the CDR3 is 15 residues. CDR3 sequence: CASSPRLAGANEQYF. The CDR3 DNA sequence: TGTGCCAGCAGCCCGCGACTAGCGGGAGCTAACGAGCAGTACTTC.

This chain joins TRBV11-3 and TRBJ1-4; tentatively, D is TRBD1 (5 bases). This CDR3 spans 13 amino acids. Germline assignment: CDR1 SGHNT and CDR2 YENEEA. V shed 5 bases and J shed 6 bases, with 10 bases lying between them. In DNA form, the CDR3 reads TGTGCCAGCAGCACAGGAGGTTATGAAAAACTGTTTTTT. Encoded protein: CASSTGGYEKLFF.

This chain uses TRBV10-3 with TRBJ2-3; possible D gene TRBD2, 5 bases. Looked up from germline, CDR1 is ENHRY and CDR2 is SYGVKD. The V and J ends lost 10 bases and 0 bases respectively, with 11 bases between them. CDR3 length: 13 amino acids. The CDR3 sequence: CATLGGSTDTQYF. CDR3 in DNA: TGTGCCACCCTTGGCGGGAGCACAGATACGCAGTATTTT.

This clone was picked up a small number of times. This chain connects TRBV29-1 to TRBJ1-2, with 8 positions matching TRBD1. V was pared by 6 bases and J by 4 bases, with 10 bases of the junction left unmatched. The CDR3 runs to 14 residues. In germline, CDR1 is SQVTM, CDR2 ANQGSEA. In nucleotides, the CDR3 is TGCAGCGTCCGGGCCGGGACAGGCTTCTATGGCTACACCTTC. Translation gives CSVRAGTGFYGYTF.

This clone was observed a handful of times. Other DNA sequences in the sample encode the same CDR3. This chain connects TRBV20-1 to TRBJ2-7; D not resolved. V was cut by 2 bases and J by 3 bases, with 5 bases left in between. CDR1 and CDR2 from the germline V gene are DFQATT and SNEGSKA (reference sequence). CDR3 length equals 11 residues. CDR3 in DNA: TGCAGTGCTAGACTCAGCTACGAGCAGTACTTC. Amino acid sequence: CSARLSYEQYF.

This clone came up a few times. The chain joins TRBV7-2 to TRBJ2-7, with D unresolved. V lost 5 bases and J 4 bases, leaving 12 bases between the germline ends. CDR1 and CDR2 (germline): SGHTA, FQGNSA. The CDR3 length is 13 residues. CDR3 region: CASSPPGRYEQYF. The CDR3 DNA reads as TGTGCCAGCAGCCCGCCCGGCCGTTACGAGCAGTACTTC.

The chain combines TRBV12-5 with TRBJ2-3; D not resolved. Trimming took 6 bases from V and 4 from J, leaving 17 bases between them. The CDR3 extends over 15 amino acids. Germline V CDR1 and CDR2: LGHNT, FRNRAP. The CDR3 DNA reads as TGTGCTAGTGGGGGGATGAGCTACCTTCCAGATACGCAGTATTTT. Amino acid sequence: CASGGMSYLPDTQYF.